The rows below give T cell receptor beta chains drawn from one sample of a study of blood T cell repertoires in COVID-19. Libraries were prepared by immunoSEQ multiplex PCR; TCRdb keeps only in-frame clonotypes and omits some of them. The sample records approximately 84,000 clones, approximately 87% being singletons. The source material was peripheral blood. These receptors all come from a human donor in a cohort sampled during active COVID-19. Both conserved end residues are trimmed from each CDR3.

TRBV19,TRBJ2-7,ASSISRGYEQY
TRBV11-2,TRBJ2-1,ASSWDRENEQF
TRBV5-1,TRBJ2-1,ASSLVAGSSYNEQF
TRBV20-1,TRBJ2-2,SASTSGTSNTGELF
TRBV7-2,TRBJ1-6,ASSPQGFDDPLH
TRBV10-3,TRBJ1-6,AISEVRDSPLH
TRBV15,TRBJ1-2,ATSRDPGNYGYT
TRBV6-6,TRBJ2-3,ASRPGGTTDTQY
TRBV4-1,TRBJ1-2,ASSQEDRALYGYT
TRBV2,TRBJ2-7,ASRVAEAYEQY
TRBV6-6,TRBJ2-3,ASSYRGTDTQY
TRBV9,TRBJ2-3,ASSGAGGYTDTQY
TRBV28,TRBJ2-5,ASLGQGRETQY
TRBV11-1,TRBJ1-1,ASSLSGTEAF